These T cell receptor beta chains were read from a single sample in a study of T-cell reconstitution after alpha-beta-depleted transplantation in children. TCRdb reprocessed the PCR reads with MiXCR, giving one entry per CDR3 protein. This table holds some 520,000 distinct CDR3 sequences, approximately 30% found once. This specimen was PBMCs from the stem cell graft donor, taken from the stem cell graft. These receptors were taken from a human donor who donated a stem cell graft to a child with aplastic anemia. Each CDR3 is given without its conserved first and last residue.

CDR3 length: 13
V gene: TRBV4-1
CDR3 protein: ASSPDVRGHQPQH

CDR3 length: 13
V gene: TRBV12-3/TRBV12-4
CDR3 protein: ASSLLAEIYNEQF

CDR3 length: 12
V gene: TRBV12-3/TRBV12-4
CDR3 protein: ASTTGTGAFGAF

CDR3 length: 14
V gene: TRBV5-1
CDR3 protein: ASSPAPRGAVHEQY

CDR3 length: 10
V gene: TRBV27
CDR3 protein: ASSLIGEKLF

CDR3 length: 14
V gene: TRBV5-1
CDR3 protein: ASSRDRGGRANEQF

CDR3 length: 13
V gene: TRBV11-2
CDR3 protein: ASSFLAGVSNEQF

CDR3 length: 9
V gene: TRBV29-1
CDR3 protein: SSRARAEAF

CDR3 length: 15
V gene: TRBV12-3/TRBV12-4
CDR3 protein: ASSHMFGRENTGELF

CDR3 length: 16
V gene: TRBV20-1
CDR3 protein: SARSRGVAGLRVQPQH

CDR3 length: 13
V gene: TRBV7-2
CDR3 protein: ASRVTVTSTDTQY

CDR3 length: 14
V gene: TRBV10-3
CDR3 protein: AIRTTRESSYNEQF

CDR3 length: 15
V gene: TRBV20-1
CDR3 protein: SARAPGGRGGTDTQY

CDR3 length: 12
V gene: TRBV20-1
CDR3 protein: SARGTGDTGELF

CDR3 length: 17
V gene: TRBV5-6
CDR3 protein: ASSPASVFGAVYGNTIY

CDR3 length: 12
V gene: TRBV6-2/TRBV6-3
CDR3 protein: ASSYSETGYEAF

CDR3 length: 12
V gene: TRBV6-1
CDR3 protein: ASRTGQGGETQY

CDR3 length: 12
V gene: TRBV5-6
CDR3 protein: ASSLGTSYDEQF

CDR3 length: 13
V gene: TRBV7-2
CDR3 protein: ASSLYVRIQETQY

CDR3 length: 13
V gene: TRBV6-5
CDR3 protein: ASSYSRTGTYGYT

CDR3 length: 15
V gene: TRBV12-3/TRBV12-4
CDR3 protein: ASSSITSGSLTDTQY

CDR3 length: 12
V gene: TRBV10-1
CDR3 protein: ASSDREGLNEQF

CDR3 length: 13
V gene: TRBV7-2
CDR3 protein: ASSPRGPNTDTQY

CDR3 length: 9
V gene: TRBV7-2
CDR3 protein: ASKGGYGYT

CDR3 length: 12
V gene: TRBV7-8
CDR3 protein: ASSWASRNNEQF

CDR3 length: 13
V gene: TRBV20-1
CDR3 protein: SAQISSGLADTQY

CDR3 length: 14
V gene: TRBV20-1
CDR3 protein: SARDNSGGNTGELF